One and the same sample provided the 19 T cell receptor beta chains below, sequenced in a study of control samples from healthy donors and cancer patients (dated by TCRdb to the early 2020s). The library was built by means of the immunoSEQ multiplex PCR assay. Held by TCRdb, this immuneACCESS table contains in-frame sequences only and omits some clones. Under half of the omission traces to an unresolved V gene where checked; the cause of the rest is unknown. The sample has 98,000 or so clones on record, roughly 79% of them singletons. The ten largest make up 6.5% of the sample. Sequencing input: blood. These receptors all stem from a man younger than 30 in good health.

This chain uses TRBV27 with TRBJ2-2, with D uncertain. Deletions cut 2 bases from V and 2 bases from J, with 12 bases between. Germline V gene data show CDR1 as MNHEY and CDR2 as SMNVEV (reference sequence). This CDR3 is built from 16 residues. CDR3 DNA sequence: TGTGCCAGCAGTTTAATAGGATTCGGCAACACCGGGGAGCTGTTTTTT. Translated: CASSLIGFGNTGELFF.

V and J are TRBV5-1 and TRBJ1-5; D gene ambiguous. Germline CDR1 is SGHRS and CDR2 is YFSETQ. The length of the CDR3 is 16 residues. V lost 0 bases to trimming and J lost 0 bases, with 10 bases between them. Here the CDR3 reads CASSLDGPTSNQPQHF. The DNA for the CDR3 is TGCGCCAGCAGCTTGGACGGACCCACTAGCAATCAGCCCCAGCATTTT.

The chain is built from TRBV28 and TRBJ2-1; D is unclear. The CDR3 has 11 residues. Trimming removed 6 bases from V and 3 bases from J, with 3 bases in between. Germline V lookup: CDR1 MDHEN, CDR2 SYDVKM. Here the CDR3 reads CASSRYNEQFF. CDR3 nucleotide sequence: TGTGCCAGCAGCCGCTACAATGAGCAGTTCTTC.

This sequence joins TRBV28 and TRBJ2-7, with 7 bases lining up with TRBD2. The V gene end was trimmed by 5 bases and the J gene end by 4 bases; junction bases not matched to a gene: 14. The CDR3 runs to 16 residues. Per germline, CDR1 MDHEN and CDR2 SYDVKM. Here the CDR3 reads CASSRRRGLAAYEQYF. The CDR3 DNA is TGTGCCAGCAGTCGCCGCCGAGGGCTAGCGGCTTACGAGCAGTACTTC.

V gene TRBV11-3 combines with J gene TRBJ2-1; TRBD2 agrees at 9 bases. V trimming: 5 bases; J trimming: 6 bases; junction bases outside the gene matches: 11. This CDR3 is built from 16 residues. Germline lookup yields CDR1 SGHNT and CDR2 YENEEA. In nucleotides, the CDR3 is TGTGCCAGCAGCGCGGGGGGGGCCCGGGGTGGCAATGAGCAGTTCTTC. Its protein is CASSAGGARGGNEQFF.

The rearrangement uses TRBV5-1 and TRBJ1-1, with D possibly being TRBD1 (5 bases). The ends were cut back, 4 bases at V and 1 base at J, with 11 bases in the middle. Germline-derived CDR1 and CDR2 are SGHRS and YFSETQ. The length of the CDR3 is 14 residues. The CDR3 is CASSPTGGNTEAFF. The DNA for the CDR3 is TGCGCCAGCAGCCCGACGGGGGGGAACACTGAAGCTTTCTTT.

The genes are TRBV3-1 (or the pseudogene TRBV3-2) and TRBJ1-2, with D tentatively TRBD1 (6 bases). The germline CDR1 and CDR2 sequences are LGHDT and YNNKEL (reference sequence). The CDR3 is made up of 16 amino acids. Trimming removed 3 bases at V and 4 bases at J, with 18 bases between. As DNA, the CDR3 is TGTGCCAGCAGCCAGCGGGGGGACACTAGCCTCTATGGCTACACCTTC. This sequence encodes CASSQRGDTSLYGYTF.

The rearrangement links TRBV19 to TRBJ2-3, with TRBD1 matching 8 bases. With V trimmed by 1 base and J by 0 bases, 6 bases remained unmatched. CDR1 and CDR2 (germline): LNHDA, SQIVND (reference sequence). The CDR3 is made up of 17 amino acids. This CDR3 is CASSIGYRQGSTDTQYF. The DNA of the CDR3 is TGTGCCAGTAGTATAGGATACCGACAGGGGAGCACAGATACGCAGTATTTT.

The V and J genes are TRBV28 and TRBJ1-1; D remains unclear. Germline assignment: CDR1 MDHEN and CDR2 SYDVKM. The germline V and J ends were trimmed by 6 bases and 2 bases, with 10 bases remaining between them. The CDR3 loop spans 13 amino acids. The DNA for the CDR3 is TGTGCCAGCAGCCCCTTCCGAAACACTGAAGCTTTCTTT. Residues: CASSPFRNTEAFF.

The chain is built from TRBV7-2 and TRBJ2-5; perhaps TRBD1 as D (6 bases). The germline V gene encodes CDR1 SGHTA and CDR2 FQGNSA. The ends were cut back, 7 bases at V and 0 bases at J, with 12 bases in the middle. The CDR3 contains 14 residues. The CDR3 coding sequence is TGTGCCAGCAAGGGGACACTTTACCAAGAGACCCAGTACTTC. It encodes CASKGTLYQETQYF.

On this clone: A junction boundary mismatches the germline segment, possibly from a read error. The chain employs TRBV11-2 and TRBJ1-3; D is possibly TRBD1 (5 bases). CDR1 and CDR2 from the germline V gene are SGHAT and FQNNGV. This CDR3 contains 15 residues. DNA for the CDR3: TGTGCCAGCAGCTTGGGACGGAGCTCTGGAAACGCCATATATTTT. Translation gives CASSLGRSSGNAIYF.

The rearrangement uses TRBV28 and TRBJ1-2; weak D call: TRBD1 (6 bases). CDR1 is MDHEN and CDR2 is SYDVKM in the germline V gene. Deletions cut 3 bases from V and 2 bases from J, with 13 bases between. The CDR3 has 15 amino acids. In DNA form, the CDR3 reads TGTGCCAGCAGTTTTAGAGACAGGTGGAACTATGGCTACACCTTC. It is translated as CASSFRDRWNYGYTF.

A single count supports this clone. The chain has TRBV6-6 and TRBJ2-7; D may be TRBD1 (5 bases). The CDR3 runs 13 residues. The V end was cut by 6 bases, the J end by 0 bases, with 9 bases between. The V gene's germline CDR1 is MNHNY and CDR2 SVGAGI (reference sequence). The CDR3 DNA is TGTGCCAGCAGGACTGACAGCTCCTACGAGCAGTACTTC. It codes for CASRTDSSYEQYF.

The rearrangement links TRBV7-8 to TRBJ1-3, with D perhaps matching TRBD1 (6 bases). The V gene lost 5 bases and the J gene lost 0 bases, with 11 bases spanning the gap. The germline V gene encodes CDR1 SGHVS and CDR2 FQNEAQ. The length of the CDR3 is 15 residues. The CDR3 nucleotides read TGTGCCAGCAGCACTGGGACAATCTCTGGAAACACCATATATTTT. Its translation: CASSTGTISGNTIYF.

The chain joins TRBV5-1 to TRBJ2-1; a weak D match, TRBD2 (7 bases). V shed 6 bases and J shed 8 bases, with 12 bases lying between them. The CDR3 has 12 amino acids. CDR1 SGHRS and CDR2 YFSETQ come from the germline V gene. The CDR3: CASKKGGDEQFF. CDR3 bases: TGCGCCAGCAAAAAAGGGGGGGATGAGCAGTTCTTC. Variable domain in full (rest from reference TRBV5-1 and TRBJ2-1): KAGVTQTPRYLIKTRGQQVTLSCSPISGHRSVSWYQQTPGQGLQFLFEYFSETQRNKGNFPGRFSGRQFSNSRSEMNVSTLELGDSALYLCASKKGGDEQFFGPGTRLTVL.

J is TRBJ2-4 and V is TRBV5-1; D gene unclear. Germline V CDR1 and CDR2: SGHRS, YFSETQ. The CDR3 has 13 amino acids. The germline V and J ends were trimmed by 1 base and 8 bases, with 10 bases remaining between them. The CDR3 is CASSLSQWDIQYF. As DNA, the CDR3 is TGCGCCAGCAGCTTGAGCCAATGGGACATTCAGTACTTC.

Comment on this clone: Compared with germline, one end of the junction differs, possibly owing to a read error. The rearrangement joins TRBV6-2 or TRBV6-3 to TRBJ2-1, with TRBD2 matching 10 bases. The CDR3 is 14 residues long. Germline loops: CDR1 MNHEY, CDR2 SVGEGT. The CDR3 DNA is TGTGCCAGCAGTTACGCTAGCGGGGGTCCCATTTTTCTCTTC. It encodes CASSYASGGPIFLF.

The J gene is TRBJ1-1, the V gene TRBV25-1; TRBD1 matches 10 bases. In germline, CDR1 is MGHDK, CDR2 SYGVNS. After removal of 6 bases from V and 1 base from J, the junction contained 2 bases not matched to a gene. The CDR3 runs 14 residues. The DNA for the CDR3 is TGTGCCAGCAGGGACAGGGGGGAGAACACTGAAGCTTTCTTT. Translating gives CASRDRGENTEAFF.

The J gene is TRBJ2-3, the V gene TRBV6-5, with D uncertain. V was cut by 7 bases and J by 3 bases, with 11 bases left in between. This CDR3 comprises 13 residues. Germline-derived CDR1 and CDR2 are MNHEY and SVGAGI. CDR3 region: CASNPIGTDTQYF. The CDR3 region has the DNA TGTGCCAGCAATCCAATAGGGACAGATACGCAGTATTTT.